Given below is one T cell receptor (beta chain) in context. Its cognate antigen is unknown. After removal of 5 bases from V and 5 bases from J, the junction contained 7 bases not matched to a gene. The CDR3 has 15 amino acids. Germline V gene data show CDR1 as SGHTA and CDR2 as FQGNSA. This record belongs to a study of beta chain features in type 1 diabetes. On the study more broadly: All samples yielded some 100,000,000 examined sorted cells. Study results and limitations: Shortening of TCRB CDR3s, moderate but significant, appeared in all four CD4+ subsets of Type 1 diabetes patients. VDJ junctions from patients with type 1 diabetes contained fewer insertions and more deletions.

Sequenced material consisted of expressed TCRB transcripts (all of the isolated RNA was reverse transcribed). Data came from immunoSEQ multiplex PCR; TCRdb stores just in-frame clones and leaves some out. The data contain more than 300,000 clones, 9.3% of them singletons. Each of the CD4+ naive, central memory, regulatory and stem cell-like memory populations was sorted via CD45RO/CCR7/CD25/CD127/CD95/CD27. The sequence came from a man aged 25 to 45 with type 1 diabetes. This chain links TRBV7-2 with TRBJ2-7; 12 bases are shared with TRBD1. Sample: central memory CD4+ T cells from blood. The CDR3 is CASSAPGQGAHEQYF. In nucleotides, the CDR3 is TGTGCCAGCAGCGCACCGGGACAGGGGGCCCACGAGCAGTACTTC.